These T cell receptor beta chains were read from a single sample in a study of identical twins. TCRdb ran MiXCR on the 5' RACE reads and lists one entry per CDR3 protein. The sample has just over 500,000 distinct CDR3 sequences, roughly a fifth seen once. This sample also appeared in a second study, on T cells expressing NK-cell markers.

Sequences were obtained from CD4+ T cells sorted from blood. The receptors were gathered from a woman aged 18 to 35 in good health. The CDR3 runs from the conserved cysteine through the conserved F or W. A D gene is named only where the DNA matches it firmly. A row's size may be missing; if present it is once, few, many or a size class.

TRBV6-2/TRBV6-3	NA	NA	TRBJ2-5	TGTGCCAGCAGTTACAGGGTGGAGACCCAGTACTTC	CASSYRVETQYF
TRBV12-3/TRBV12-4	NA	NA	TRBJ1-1	TGTGCCAGCAGTTTAAAGACAGCAATGAACACTGAAGCTTTCTTT	CASSLKTAMNTEAFF
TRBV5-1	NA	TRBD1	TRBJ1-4	TGCGCCAGCAGCTCCGGACGGGGGACAGCGAATGAAAAACTGTTTTTT	CASSSGRGTANEKLFF
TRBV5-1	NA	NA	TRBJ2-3	TGCGCCAGCAGCTTGGAGGGGGACTATTTTTTGGTCGGTACGCAGTATTTT	CASSLEGDYFLVGTQYF
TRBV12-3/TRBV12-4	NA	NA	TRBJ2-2	TGTGCCAGCAGTTTATGGCAGGAGAGCACCGGGGAGCTGTTTTTT	CASSLWQESTGELFF
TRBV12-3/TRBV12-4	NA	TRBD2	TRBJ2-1	TGTGCCAGCAGAGGTGGACTAGGTAGGGGTGAGCAGTTCTTC	CASRGGLGRGEQFF
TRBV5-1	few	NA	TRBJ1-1	TGCGCCAGCAGCTTGACGGCAGGGAACACTGAAGCTTTCTTT	CASSLTAGNTEAFF
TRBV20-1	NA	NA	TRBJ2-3	TGCAGTGCTCCCCGTTTCGGCGGAAGCACAGATACGCAGTATTTT	CSAPRFGGSTDTQYF
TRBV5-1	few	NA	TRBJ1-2	TGCGCCAGCAGCTCACTGGGCGGCTTTTATGGCTACACCTTC	CASSSLGGFYGYTF
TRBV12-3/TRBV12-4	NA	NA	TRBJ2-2	TGTGCCAGCAGGATTTACGGGGAGCTGTTTTTT	CASRIYGELFF
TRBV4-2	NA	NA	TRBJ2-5	TGTGCCAGCAGCCAAGGACCTCGGGAGACCCAGTACTTC	CASSQGPRETQYF
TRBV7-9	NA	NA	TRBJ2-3	TGTGCCAGCAGTCCGACAGGTTACACAGATACGCAGTATTTT	CASSPTGYTDTQYF
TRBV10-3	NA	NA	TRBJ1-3	TGTGCCATCAGTGAGTTTGCGAGACAAACTTCCAACACCATATATTTT	CAISEFARQTSNTIYF
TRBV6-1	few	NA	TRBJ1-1	TGTGCCAGCAAGGGACGGTTGAACACTGAAGCTTTCTTT	CASKGRLNTEAFF
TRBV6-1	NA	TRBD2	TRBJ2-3	TGTGCCAGCAACCAACGGGGGAGGGGCACAGATACGCAGTATTTT	CASNQRGRGTDTQYF
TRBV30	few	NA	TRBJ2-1	TGTGCCTGGAGTAAACTACTGAAACAGGGAGATGAGCAGTTCTTC	CAWSKLLKQGDEQFF
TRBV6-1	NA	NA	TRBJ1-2	TGTGCCAGCAGCCAGGGGCGAAGGAACTATGGCTACACCTTC	CASSQGRRNYGYTF
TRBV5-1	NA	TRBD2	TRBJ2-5	TGCGCCAGCAGGCGGACTAGCGCCCAAGAGACCCAGTACTTC	CASRRTSAQETQYF
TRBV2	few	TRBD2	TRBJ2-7	TGTGCCAGCAGGGCCCCGGCAGCGGGAGAGAACGAGCAGTACTTC	CASRAPAAGENEQYF
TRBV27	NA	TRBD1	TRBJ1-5	TGTGCCAGCAGTTTATCTGTGACAGGGAGCAATCAGCCCCAGCATTTT	CASSLSVTGSNQPQHF
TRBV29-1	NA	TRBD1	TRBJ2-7	TGCAGCGTTCGTGGGACAGAAAGCTCCTACGAGCAGTACTTC	CSVRGTESSYEQYF
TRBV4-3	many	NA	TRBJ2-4	TGCGCCAGCAGCCAAGATCGGGGTACCTTCGACATTCAGTACTTC	CASSQDRGTFDIQYF
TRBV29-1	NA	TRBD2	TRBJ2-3	TGCAGCGTTGAAGGTAGCGGGGGCCCCTCGGGCGCAGATACGCAGTATTTT	CSVEGSGGPSGADTQYF
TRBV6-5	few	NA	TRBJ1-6	TGTGCCAGCAGTTACACCGAAATAGAACAGGGTAGATCACCCCTCCACTTT	CASSYTEIEQGRSPLHF
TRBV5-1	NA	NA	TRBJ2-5	TGCGCCAGCAGCTTTGGAAGCGAAGAGACCCAGTACTTC	CASSFGSEETQYF
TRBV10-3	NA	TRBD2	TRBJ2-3	TGTGCCATCAGTGGATCCATAGCGGGTGATACGCAGTATTTT	CAISGSIAGDTQYF
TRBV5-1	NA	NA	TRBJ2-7	TGCGCCAGCAGCCCCACGTTAGCGAAGGGCTACGAGCAGTACTTC	CASSPTLAKGYEQYF
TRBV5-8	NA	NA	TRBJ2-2	TGTGCCAGCAGCTGGGAGGGACAAACCGGGGAGCTGTTTTTT	CASSWEGQTGELFF
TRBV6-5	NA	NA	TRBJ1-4	TGTGCCAGCAGTTACTCTGGGACCAAAGGAGAAAAACTGTTTTTT	CASSYSGTKGEKLFF
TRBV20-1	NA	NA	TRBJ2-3	TGCAGTGCTAGTCCTGGGGTAGATACGCAGTATTTT	CSASPGVDTQYF
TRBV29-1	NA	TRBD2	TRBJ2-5	TGCAGCGCCTCAACTGGTAGCGGGGCAGAGACCCAGTACTTC	CSASTGSGAETQYF
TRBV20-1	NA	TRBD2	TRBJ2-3	TGCAGTGAACTAGCGTGGGAGGATACGCAGTATTTT	CSELAWEDTQYF
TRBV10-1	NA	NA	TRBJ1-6	TGCGCCAGCAGTGAGGCTATGGGGCGCTCACCCCTCCACTTT	CASSEAMGRSPLHF
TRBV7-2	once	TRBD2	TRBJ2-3	TGTGCCAGCAGCACTAGCGGGAGGGTTACAGATACGCAGTATTTT	CASSTSGRVTDTQYF
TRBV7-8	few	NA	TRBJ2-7	TGTGCCAGCAGACAGTTAGGGGGGGACTACGAGCAGTACTTC	CASRQLGGDYEQYF
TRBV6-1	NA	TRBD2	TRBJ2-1	TGTGCCAGCAGACTACGGGGGGGATTAAACAATGAGCAGTTCTTC	CASRLRGGLNNEQFF
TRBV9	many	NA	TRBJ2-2	TGTGCCAGCAGCGTAGTGTCTCGAACCGGGGAGCTGTTTTTT	CASSVVSRTGELFF
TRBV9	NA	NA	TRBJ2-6	TGTGCCAGCAGCGTCAGGCGCTCTGGGGCCAACGTCCTGACTTTC	CASSVRRSGANVLTF
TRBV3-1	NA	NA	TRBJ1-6	TGTGCCAGCAGCCAAGAATTGGCGGGGGCGAGTAATTCACCCCTCCACTTT	CASSQELAGASNSPLHF
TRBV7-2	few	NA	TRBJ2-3	TGTGCCAGCAGCCGGGCCCGCCAGTACCAAGATACGCAGTATTTT	CASSRARQYQDTQYF
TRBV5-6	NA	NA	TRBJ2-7	TGTGCCAGCAGCATTACTCGGAGCGAGCAGTACTTC	CASSITRSEQYF
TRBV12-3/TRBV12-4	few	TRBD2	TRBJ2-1	TGTGCCAGCAGTTTTAGAGCGGGAGTATCCAATGAGCAGTTCTTC	CASSFRAGVSNEQFF
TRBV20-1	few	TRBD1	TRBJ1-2	TGCAGTGCTACCTCTGACAGGGCGAAAGATGGCTACACCTTC	CSATSDRAKDGYTF
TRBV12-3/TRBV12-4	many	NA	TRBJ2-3	TGTGCCAGCAGGTTGTCCGGTGGGCCAGATACGCAGTATTTT	CASRLSGGPDTQYF
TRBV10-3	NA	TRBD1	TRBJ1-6	TGTGCCATCAGCCCAGGGGGCGCTGACTCACCCCTCCACTTT	CAISPGGADSPLHF
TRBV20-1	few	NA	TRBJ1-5	TGCAGTGCTAGAGACGGACACCAAATCAATCAGCCCCAGCATTTT	CSARDGHQINQPQHF
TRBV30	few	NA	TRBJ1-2	TGTGCCTGGAGCACCCACAGGGCTGGCTACACCTTC	CAWSTHRAGYTF
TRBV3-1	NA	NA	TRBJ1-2	TGTGCCAGCAGCCAGCGGTATGGCTACACCTTC	CASSQRYGYTF
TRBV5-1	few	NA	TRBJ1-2	TGCGCCAGCAGCTTGGAGAGAGGGAACTATGGCTACACCTTC	CASSLERGNYGYTF
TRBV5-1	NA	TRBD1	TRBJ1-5	TGCGCCAGCAGCTTTGCTACAGGGGGAAATCAGCCCCAGCATTTT	CASSFATGGNQPQHF
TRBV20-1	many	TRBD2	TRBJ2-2	TGCAGTGCTCTAGCGGGAGGGAACACCGGGGAGCTGTTTTTT	CSALAGGNTGELFF
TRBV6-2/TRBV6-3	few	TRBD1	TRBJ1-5	TGTGCCAGCAGATCCACAGGGGGAGTTAATCAGCCCCAGCATTTT	CASRSTGGVNQPQHF
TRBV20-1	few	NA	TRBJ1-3	TGCAGTGCTAGGGGTATACTCTCTGGAAACACCATATATTTT	CSARGILSGNTIYF
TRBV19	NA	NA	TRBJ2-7	TGTGCCAGTAGCCGGGCCTCCAGGGCCCCCCACGAGCAGTACTTC	CASSRASRAPHEQYF
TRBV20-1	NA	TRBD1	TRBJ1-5	TGCAGTGCTTGGACAGGACGAAATCAGCCCCAGCATTTT	CSAWTGRNQPQHF
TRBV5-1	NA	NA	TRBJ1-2	TGCGCCAGCAGCTTGGGGAGAAGAAGCGGTGGCTACACCTTC	CASSLGRRSGGYTF
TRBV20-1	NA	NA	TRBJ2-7	TGCAGTGCTGCCCAGTCCCGGATCTCCTACGAGCAGTACTTC	CSAAQSRISYEQYF
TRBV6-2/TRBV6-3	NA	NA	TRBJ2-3	TGTGCCAGCAGTTACTCGAGAGGGGTAAGACTCACAGATACGCAGTATTTT	CASSYSRGVRLTDTQYF
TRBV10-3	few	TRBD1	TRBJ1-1	TGTGCCATCAAGGTATTACAGGGGGCGCGAAACACTGAAGCTTTCTTT	CAIKVLQGARNTEAFF